Below, 12 T cell receptor beta chains from the same sample are listed, as sequenced in a study of Ad26.COV2.S vaccination and SARS-CoV-2 variants. The treatment here: 15 to 20 received Ad26.COV2.S at low or high dose, single or two shots; about 5 received placebo; per-sample allocation not given. Specimen acquisition occurred on day 63 following the initial vaccine or placebo injection. Profiled with immunoSEQ multiplex PCR; TCRdb holds only in-frame clones, not every one. Among about 420,000 clones listed, around nine tenths were seen once. The sequenced sample was peripheral blood, obtained in a trial of Ad26.COV2.S vaccine versus placebo. All receptors derive from a person between 18 and 65 years old who received the Ad26.COV2.S COVID-19 vaccine or a placebo.

The chain carries TRBV7-2 and TRBJ2-7; D remains ambiguous. The CDR3 is made up of 15 amino acids. Trimming pared 5 bases from V and 0 bases from J, leaving 14 bases between. From germline, CDR1 is SGHTA and CDR2 FQGNSA. The CDR3 sequence is CASSPRTASSYEQYF. The CDR3 region has the DNA TGTGCCAGCAGCCCCAGGACCGCGAGCTCCTACGAGCAGTACTTC.

The chain recombines TRBV6-6 with TRBJ1-6; unclear D gene. Trimming cost V 2 bases and J 0 bases, with 8 bases left between them. Germline V gene sequence: CDR1 MNHNY, CDR2 SVGAGI (reference sequence). This CDR3 region has 16 residues. The CDR3 nucleotides read TGTGCCAGCAGTTACGCCCAGAGCTCCTATAATTCACCCCTCCACTTT. Translating gives CASSYAQSSYNSPLHF.

This sequence joins TRBV4-1 and TRBJ1-1, with a tentative D call TRBD1 (5 bases). Trimming left V 4 bases short and J 1 base short, with 10 bases between. The CDR3 has 14 amino acids. Germline V CDR1 and CDR2: MGHRA, YSYEKL. CDR3 coding DNA: TGCGCCAGCAGCCGGGGACTCCAGAACACTGAAGCTTTCTTT. It encodes CASSRGLQNTEAFF.

The rearrangement joins TRBV5-5 to TRBJ2-2, with D possibly TRBD2 on 6 matching bases. V gave up 4 bases and J gave up 0 bases, with 13 bases separating them. The germline CDR1 and CDR2 sequences are SGHKS and YYEKEE (reference sequence). The CDR3 extends over 16 amino acids. CDR3 DNA: TGTGCCAGCAGCCTGTATTGGGGGGCGAACACCGGGGAGCTGTTTTTT. Amino acid sequence: CASSLYWGANTGELFF.

This chain connects TRBV3-1 (or the pseudogene TRBV3-2) to TRBJ2-3; the match to TRBD2 covers 8 bases. Per germline, CDR1 LGHDT and CDR2 YNNKEL (reference sequence). Trimming removed 4 bases from V and 3 bases from J; junction bases left unmatched: 18. This CDR3 has 19 residues. The CDR3 coding sequence is TGTGCCAGCAGCCTTAAACGCCCCCGGGGGGGAGTTTGGACAGATACGCAGTATTTT. This sequence encodes CASSLKRPRGGVWTDTQYF.

The genes are TRBV12-3 or TRBV12-4 and TRBJ2-3, with unresolved D. This CDR3 is built from 11 residues. V lost 3 bases and J lost 4, with 2 bases in between. CDR3 in amino acids: CASSFADTQYF. CDR3 DNA: TGTGCCAGCAGTTTTGCAGATACGCAGTATTTT.

The V call is TRBV29-1, the J call TRBJ2-7; D ambiguous. The V gene lost 7 bases and the J gene lost 0 bases, with 13 bases spanning the gap. Germline-derived CDR1 and CDR2 are SQVTM and ANQGSEA. The CDR3 covers 13 residues. This CDR3 reads CSAQHPNSYEQYF. Written as DNA, the CDR3 is TGCAGCGCCCAGCACCCGAACTCCTACGAGCAGTACTTC.

The CDR3 nucleotides are TGTGCCAGCAGCCTGGACAGCGTCACCGGGGAGCTGTTTTTT. Protein product: CASSLDSVTGELFF. J is TRBJ2-2 and V is TRBV6-6, with D possibly being TRBD1 (6 bases). V lost 6 bases to trimming and J lost 4 bases, with 12 bases between them. Germline CDR1 MNHNY, CDR2 SVGAGI (reference sequence). The CDR3 is made up of 14 amino acids.

V usage is TRBV25-1 and J usage is TRBJ1-4; a weak D match, TRBD1 (6 bases). Germline assignment: CDR1 MGHDK and CDR2 SYGVNS. There are 12 residues in the CDR3. Trimming removed 4 bases at V and 11 bases at J, with 11 bases between. Here the CDR3 reads CASSVTGGKLFF. The CDR3 bases are TGTGCCAGCAGTGTAACCGGGGGCAAACTGTTTTTT.

This chain connects TRBV27 to TRBJ2-2; D perhaps matches TRBD2 (6 bases). This CDR3 has 14 amino acids. Germline lookup yields CDR1 MNHEY and CDR2 SMNVEV (reference sequence). The germline V and J ends were trimmed by 4 bases and 3 bases, with 9 bases remaining between them. In nucleotides, the CDR3 is TGTGCCAGCAGTTCGGGACTTTACACCGGGGAGCTGTTTTTT. It translates to CASSSGLYTGELFF.

The chain employs TRBV4-3 and TRBJ2-2; TRBD1 matches at 9 bases. There are 15 residues in the CDR3. CDR1 LGHNA and CDR2 YSLEER come from the germline V gene. J lost 8 bases, V lost 5 bases, and 9 bases had no gene match. Here the CDR3 DNA reads TGCGCCAGCAGCGAGCAGCACAGGGGGCTAGGGGAGCTGTTTTTT. Translation: CASSEQHRGLGELFF.

This clone was counted once. V usage is TRBV7-2 and J usage is TRBJ1-2; a possible D gene is TRBD1 (6 bases). This CDR3 is 15 amino acids long. V lost 3 bases and J 7 bases, leaving 18 bases between the germline ends. Germline V gene data show CDR1 as SGHTA and CDR2 as FQGNSA. CDR3 in amino acids: CASSFYLQGGVGYTF. DNA of the CDR3: TGTGCCAGCAGCTTTTACTTACAGGGTGGAGTTGGCTACACCTTC.